This T cell receptor (beta chain) appears in the sequencing data of a study of blood T cell repertoires in COVID-19. Study background: The United States, Italy and Spain supplied acute and convalescent COVID-19 samples. PBMCs, B-cell-depleted T cells, or T cells were the source of the cDNA or gDNA that made up the material.

The V and J ends lost 5 bases and 4 bases respectively, with 9 bases between them. From germline, CDR1 is LNHDA and CDR2 SQIVND (reference sequence). The CDR3 is 13 residues long. Original processing methods: From reference gene primer amplification, estimates of nucleated cell counts were derived. The data were produced by immunoSEQ multiplex PCR, yet TCRdb's version contains in-frame clones alone and is incomplete. V and J calls and clone size come straight from that table; D and trimming were deduced from the DNA. The sample carries around 19,000 clones, 85% to 90% recorded once. The J gene is TRBJ2-1, the V gene TRBV19, with D uncertain. The source is a human donor in a cohort sampled during active COVID-19. The specimen was peripheral blood. The CDR3 DNA follows: TGTGCCAGTAGTCTCACTCGGTACAATGAGCAGTTCTTC. The encoded protein is CASSLTRYNEQFF.